This passage covers 14 T cell receptor beta chains from one sample sequenced in a study of sequential checkpoint blockade in melanoma. Repertoires were generated with immunoSEQ multiplex PCR, while TCRdb's copy carries only in-frame clones and drops some. The sample contains around 16,000 clones, roughly 93% of which appear only once. The treatment denotes: randomized to nivolumab then ipilimumab (arm A) or the reverse (arm B). The sequences come from CD8+ T cells sorted from blood (inferred from file names), collected from a patient given nivolumab and ipilimumab in sequence. The receptors stem from a human donor with melanoma.

The chain carries TRBV27 and TRBJ2-7; D might be TRBD1 (5 bases). V was cut by 6 bases and J by 4 bases, with 19 bases left in between. The V gene's germline CDR1 is MNHEY and CDR2 SMNVEV (reference sequence). This CDR3 region has 15 residues. CDR3 in amino acids: CASRPPGARQYEQYV. The CDR3 DNA follows: TGTGCCAGCAGACCCCCTGGGGCTAGACAGTACGAGCAGTACGTC.

The CDR3 nucleotides are TGTGCCAGCAGGCGGTTCCTTGGGGAGGCGAACACTGAAGCTTTCTTT. Protein product: CASRRFLGEANTEAFF. The rearrangement joins TRBV27 to TRBJ1-1; no firm D call. Per the germline V gene, CDR1 is MNHEY and CDR2 is SMNVEV (reference sequence). The CDR3 spans 16 residues. V was shortened by 6 bases and J by 1 base, with 18 bases between the two germline ends.

J is TRBJ2-1 and V is TRBV4-2; D is possibly TRBD2 (7 bases). The CDR3 contains 16 residues. Germline V gene sequence: CDR1 LGHNA, CDR2 YNFKEQ. V shed 5 bases and J shed 4 bases, with 18 bases lying between them. CDR3 sequence reads: CASSRGGGGIYNEQFF. The CDR3 bases are TGTGCCAGCAGCAGGGGGGGAGGTGGGATATACAATGAGCAGTTCTTC.

The rearrangement joins TRBV9 to TRBJ2-7; D not certain. Trimming took 0 bases from V and 4 from J, leaving 11 bases between them. The CDR3 is 14 residues long. The germline CDR1 and CDR2 sequences are SGDLS and YYNGEE. CDR3 nucleotides: TGTGCCAGCAGCGTAGTTCCCTCTCCGTACGAGCAGTACTTC. It specifies CASSVVPSPYEQYF.

V is TRBV19 and J is TRBJ2-7; 10 bases fit TRBD1. CDR3 size: 14 residues. The V gene's germline CDR1 is LNHDA and CDR2 SQIVND (reference sequence). The V gene end was trimmed by 3 bases and the J gene end by 5 bases; junction bases not matched to a gene: 4. The CDR3 reads CASSMGQGRDEQYF. The CDR3 nucleotides read TGTGCCAGTAGTATGGGACAGGGGAGGGACGAGCAGTACTTC.

The V call is TRBV7-6, the J call TRBJ2-7; 9 bases match TRBD1. With 4 bases clipped from V and 0 bases from J, the junction kept 4 bases outside the gene matches. Germline assignment: CDR1 SGHVS and CDR2 FNYEAQ. This CDR3 is 15 amino acids long. CDR3 in DNA: TGTGCCAGCAGCTCAGACAGGGGGAGCTCCTACGAGCAGTACTTC. Its protein is CASSSDRGSSYEQYF. The full variable domain, in which reference TRBV7-6 and TRBJ2-7 provide the parts outside the CDR3, is GAGVSQSPRYKVTKRGQDVALRCDPISGHVSLYWYRQALGQGPEFLTYFNYEAQQDKSGLPNDRFSAERPEGSISTLTIQRTEQRDSAMYRCASSSDRGSSYEQYFGPGTRLTVT.

This clone has only one observation. This chain uses TRBV6-1 with TRBJ2-7; TRBD2 agrees at 7 bases. The CDR3 has 15 amino acids. V shed 4 bases, J shed 2 bases, and the junction held 8 bases outside the gene matches. Looked up from germline, CDR1 is MNHNS and CDR2 is SASEGT. The CDR3 DNA sequence: TGTGCCAGCAGTGGATGGGGGGGAACGGCCTACGAGCAGTACGTC. Translated, it gives CASSGWGGTAYEQYV.

The chain is built from TRBV25-1 and TRBJ2-5; D remains unclear. Trimming removed 4 bases at V and 11 bases at J, with 11 bases between. The CDR3 consists of 11 residues. Germline CDR1 reads MGHDK; CDR2 reads SYGVNS. The CDR3 bases are TGTGCCAGCAGTGGACTCCGGGTACAGTACTTC. The encoded protein is CASSGLRVQYF.

The chain employs TRBV6-5 and TRBJ1-1; D remains ambiguous. Germline V gene lookup returns CDR1 MNHEY and CDR2 SVGAGI. This CDR3 is 13 amino acids long. V was shortened by 6 bases and J by 2 bases, with 10 bases between the two germline ends. The CDR3 region has the DNA TGTGCCAGCAGCTCGACACCTAACACTGAAGCTTTCTTT. It encodes CASSSTPNTEAFF.

The CDR3 region is CASSFLLHARRMNTEAFF. The CDR3 region has the DNA TGTGCCAGCAGTTTTCTCTTACATGCCCGGAGGATGAACACTGAAGCTTTCTTT. The genes are TRBV7-9 and TRBJ1-1; D call uncertain. The CDR3 sequence is 18 residues long. Trimming stripped 6 bases from V and 0 bases from J, with 23 bases between. CDR1 and CDR2 from the germline V gene are SEHNR and FQNEAQ (reference sequence).

This chain connects TRBV4-1 to TRBJ1-2; TRBD1 might be the D (5 bases). V was pared by 5 bases and J by 6 bases, with 13 bases between. Germline values: CDR1 MGHRA, CDR2 YSYEKL. The CDR3 spans 13 residues. Written as DNA, the CDR3 is TGCGCCAGCAGCGTGACGGGACTTGATGGCTACACCTTC. This sequence encodes CASSVTGLDGYTF.

The chain couples TRBV7-2 to TRBJ2-7, with 9 bases identical to TRBD2. CDR3 length: 15 residues. The V segment lost 2 bases and the J segment 0 bases; nucleotides outside the gene matches: 2. Germline values: CDR1 SGHTA, CDR2 FQGNSA. The CDR3 protein is CASSLSGGSSYEQYV. The CDR3 bases are TGTGCCAGCAGCTTAAGCGGGGGGAGCTCCTACGAGCAGTACGTC.

The chain employs TRBV10-3 and TRBJ2-7; TRBD1 aligns across 7 bases. Germline V lookup: CDR1 ENHRY, CDR2 SYGVKD. The ends lost 7 bases at V and 2 bases at J; junction bases unmatched: 11. The CDR3 has 15 amino acids. CDR3 nucleotide sequence: TGTGCCATCAAACGATTCCGGGACAGAGCCTACGAGCAGTACTTC. Its translation is CAIKRFRDRAYEQYF.

The V call is TRBV5-6, the J call TRBJ2-7; 11 bases are a match to TRBD2. V gave up 2 bases and J gave up 3 bases; unmatched junction bases: 4. This CDR3 is 15 amino acids long. Germline V gene sequence: CDR1 SGHDT, CDR2 YYEEEE. CDR3: CASSFSGRAHYEQYF. DNA for the CDR3: TGTGCCAGCAGCTTTAGCGGGAGGGCCCACTACGAGCAGTACTTC.